Presented here are 9 T cell receptor beta chains from one specimen sequenced in a study of blood T cell repertoires in COVID-19. Sequenced by immunoSEQ multiplex PCR; TCRdb stores in-frame clones only, minus some. The repertoire holds nearly 250,000 clones, approximately 85% seen once, with approximately 9.6% in the top ten. Sequenced sample: PBMCs or T cells enriched from blood (not recorded which). The source of these receptors is a woman aged 45-60 years with acute COVID-19.

This chain uses TRBV7-2 with TRBJ2-3; 15 bases map to TRBD2. The V gene's germline CDR1 is SGHTA and CDR2 FQGNSA. After removal of 5 bases from V and 6 bases from J, the junction contained 3 bases not matched to a gene. The CDR3 totals 15 residues. CDR3 protein: CASSLGLAGGDTQYF. Written as DNA, the CDR3 is TGTGCCAGCAGCCTAGGACTAGCGGGGGGGGATACGCAGTATTTT.

The chain joins TRBV5-1 to TRBJ1-1; a possible D gene is TRBD1 (5 bases). V was pared by 0 bases and J by 6 bases, with 12 bases between. Germline V gives CDR1 SGHRS, CDR2 YFSETQ. The length of the CDR3 is 14 residues. CDR3 protein: CASSLVSGGSEAFF. The CDR3 DNA reads as TGCGCCAGCAGCTTGGTTAGCGGGGGATCTGAAGCTTTCTTT.

The rearrangement links TRBV4-3 to TRBJ1-6; 8 positions match TRBD1. Germline trimming cut 2 bases from V and 9 bases from J; bases unmatched to any gene: 6. This CDR3 has 15 amino acids. The germline V gene encodes CDR1 LGHNA and CDR2 YSLEER. The CDR3 DNA reads TGCGCCAGCAGCCAAATAACAGGGGGATTTTCACCCCTCCACTTT. Protein: CASSQITGGFSPLHF.

The gene calls are TRBV5-1 and TRBJ2-7, with 7 bases fitting TRBD1. This CDR3 region has 13 residues. Per germline, CDR1 SGHRS and CDR2 YFSETQ. Trimming cost V 6 bases and J 0 bases; bases outside gene matches: 3. The CDR3 protein is CASTRQGSYEQYF. The DNA for the CDR3 is TGCGCCAGCACCCGACAGGGCTCCTACGAGCAGTACTTC.

The V gene is TRBV30, the J gene TRBJ2-5; possible D gene TRBD1, 5 bases. Germline CDR1 is GTSNPN and CDR2 is SVGIG (reference sequence). Trimming removed 2 bases at V and 4 bases at J, with 11 bases between. CDR3 length: 13 amino acids. The CDR3 is CAWSRSQGETQYF. The CDR3, as DNA: TGTGCCTGGAGTCGGTCTCAGGGAGAGACCCAGTACTTC. The variable domain in full, completed from reference TRBV30 and TRBJ2-5, reads SQTIHQWPATLVQPVGSPLSLECTVEGTSNPNLYWYRQAAGRGLQLLFYSVGIGQISSEVPQNLSASRPQDRQFILSSKKLLLSDSGFYLCAWSRSQGETQYFGPGTRLLVL.

The rearrangement links TRBV5-1 to TRBJ2-5, with D maybe TRBD1 (6 bases). This CDR3 is 15 amino acids long. CDR1 is SGHRS and CDR2 is YFSETQ in the germline V gene. Trimming took off 1 base at V and 1 base at J, with 11 bases between the two ends. The DNA for the CDR3 is TGCGCCAGCAGCTTGTTCGGACAGCTCCAAGAGACCCAGTACTTC. This codes for CASSLFGQLQETQYF.

V and J are TRBV5-5 and TRBJ1-1, with TRBD1 matching 9 bases. The CDR3 contains 15 residues. CDR1 is SGHKS and CDR2 is YYEKEE in the germline V gene (reference sequence). With V trimmed by 4 bases and J by 0 bases, 4 bases remained unmatched. Written as DNA, the CDR3 is TGTGCCAGCAGCCGGGACAGGGTTATGAACACTGAAGCTTTCTTT. Its translation is CASSRDRVMNTEAFF.

The chain is built from TRBV2 and TRBJ2-2, with TRBD1 identical over 8 bases. V was pared by 6 bases and J by 7 bases, with 10 bases of the junction left unmatched. CDR3 length: 15 residues. Germline loops: CDR1 SNHLY, CDR2 FYNNEI. CDR3 bases: TGTGCCAGCAGAACCTCAGGGGGCGGTGGCGGGGAGCTGTTTTTT. It yields the protein CASRTSGGGGGELFF.

J is TRBJ2-5 and V is TRBV11-2, with D possibly matching TRBD1 (6 bases). Germline assignment: CDR1 SGHAT and CDR2 FQNNGV. V was trimmed by 7 bases and J by 4 bases, leaving 10 bases between them. The CDR3 sequence is 12 residues long. The chain's CDR3 is CASTVGGETQYF. In DNA, the CDR3 is TGTGCCAGCACCGTAGGGGGAGAGACCCAGTACTTC. Full variable domain (missing parts from reference TRBV11-2 and TRBJ2-5): EAGVAQSPRYKIIEKRQSVAFWCNPISGHATLYWYQQILGQGPKLLIQFQNNGVVDDSQLPKDRFSAERLKGVDSTLKIQPAKLEDSAVYLCASTVGGETQYFGPGTRLLVL.